This paragraph reports one T cell receptor beta chain. The antigen is not known. The germline V gene encodes CDR1 MNHEY and CDR2 SMNVEV (reference sequence). Trimming stripped 0 bases from V and 7 bases from J, with 19 bases between. This CDR3 comprises 18 residues. This sample was included in a study of long-term antiretroviral therapy in people with HIV. Overall study findings and caveats: HIV repertoires spanned narrower CDR3 length ranges than controls. Clones with expansion before ART led the repertoire at all time points.

For each donor, at least one pre-ART and at least two post-ART PBMC samples were available. immunoSEQ v3.0 was run at survey level. The sequencing target was 40,000-50,000 T-cell genomes per sample. Generated by immunoSEQ multiplex PCR, the TCRdb table keeps only in-frame clones and is missing some. The repertoire holds around 16,000 clones, with just under 80% as singletons. The clonotype originates from a woman aged 40-49 years with HIV. This chain uses TRBV27 with TRBJ1-6; D uncertain. The sample in question was unsorted PBMCs, obtained more than 3.1 years after starting antiretroviral therapy. CDR3 sequence: CASSLSMPGSSWNSPLHF. In nucleotides, the CDR3 is TGTGCCAGCAGTTTATCTATGCCAGGCTCGTCTTGGAATTCACCCCTCCACTTT.